The sequence of this T cell receptor beta chain was determined in a study of blood T cell repertoires in COVID-19. V lost 1 base to trimming and J lost 3 bases; unmatched junction nucleotides: 9. Looked up from germline, CDR1 is LGHNA and CDR2 is YNFKEQ. The CDR3 consists of 16 residues. Measured with immunoSEQ multiplex PCR; TCRdb has only the in-frame clones, and not every one. The table lists 200,000 to 250,000 clones, about 84% of them singletons. The specimen sequenced was PBMCs or T cells enriched from blood (not recorded which). This clonotype was obtained from a man aged 55-75 years who had recovered from COVID-19. This rearrangement joins TRBV4-2 to TRBJ2-7; the match to TRBD2 covers 7 bases. CDR3 in DNA: TGTGCCAGCAGCCAAGCCGGACTAGGGGTCGGCTACGAGCAGTACTTC. Protein product: CASSQAGLGVGYEQYF.